This TCR beta chain comes out of a study of post-analysis software for immune sequencing data. The study's findings and limits: Compared with controls, patients showed significantly lower normalized Chao1 diversity. Controls showed lower frequencies than patients for five TRBV segments, and TRBV5-6, TRBV5-1 and TRBV20-1 were among these.

Libraries were made from TCR beta cDNA, and they carried unique molecular identifiers. Yield was roughly 0.5 million cDNA molecules from roughly 0.93 to 9.6 million T cells. TCRdb itself ran the PCR reads through MiXCR, one entry per CDR3 protein. Among hundreds of thousands of distinct CDR3 sequences listed, 35% to 45% were seen once. On this clonotype itself: Its matching antigen is unknown.

The length of the CDR3 is 13 residues. Trimming removed 5 bases from V and 6 bases from J, with 11 bases in between. CDR1 is SGHTA and CDR2 is FQGTGA in the germline V gene. The J gene is TRBJ2-1, the V gene TRBV7-3; D is unresolved. Sequenced material: blood. This TCR derives from a girl aged 2 to 9 with multiple sclerosis. For the CDR3, the DNA is TGTGCCAGCAGCCCCGGGCCGAGCAATGAGCAGTTCTTC. This codes for CASSPGPSNEQFF.